This T cell receptor beta chain was sequenced during a study of blood T cells in healthy people across ages. It was with a sample-barcoded 5' primer and a J-beta primer mix that a second PCR of roughly 7 to 12 cycles was run. From the 5' RACE reads, TCRdb called clonotypes with MiXCR, one entry per CDR3 protein. The repertoire holds some 780,000 distinct CDR3 sequences, about 61% seen once, with 20% to 30% in the top ten. The CDR3 has 15 amino acids. Donors were healthy Caucasian individuals from Russia aged about 6 to 100. Total RNA was extracted at no less than 5.5 micrograms per sample. Sequenced input: blood. This sequence was found in a man between 40 and 49 years old in good health. This chain connects TRBV21-1 to TRBJ2-5; the table's D call TRBD2 went unverified against the DNA. TRBV21-1 is an annotated pseudogene. As DNA, the CDR3 is TGTGCCAGCGGTTTAGAGGGTGCAGCGCAAGAGACCCAGTACTTC. This gives the protein CASGLEGAAQETQYF.